This T cell receptor (beta chain) was identified in a study of regulatory T cells in long-lasting Graves disease. Researchers made TCR beta libraries by using iRepertoire HTBI primers and running Arm-PCR on CDR3 regions. A single record per CDR3 protein comes from TCRdb applying MiXCR to the multiplex PCR reads. The repertoire holds about 470,000 distinct CDR3 sequences, with under 15% as singletons. This sample's time point: newly diagnosed GD, antithyroid drugs for less than 3 months. The TCR library was made from RNA that had been extracted from PBMCs in TRIzol. Graves' disease diagnosis relied on American Thyroid Association guidelines. An endocrinology department located in Xi'an, China, was where the patients came from. Germline CDR1 is MNHEY and CDR2 is SVGEGT. The V gene end was trimmed by 7 bases and the J gene end by 5 bases; junction bases not matched to a gene: 10. The CDR3 runs 14 residues.

This clonotype came up many times. The sample was also linked to a second study, of T cells in Graves' hyperthyroidism and ophthalmopathy. That work adds: Stable disease denoted Graves' hyperthyroidism without ophthalmopathy progression within 18 months. When the TCR CDR3 underwent first-round RT-PCR, the HTBI primer set was used.

This specimen was peripheral blood mononuclear cells (PBMCs), taken at new diagnosis, from a patient treated with antithyroid drugs. The receptor was isolated from a woman in her 30s with Graves disease. This sequence joins TRBV6-2 or TRBV6-3 and TRBJ1-1; TRBD1 matches at 7 bases. CDR3 protein: CASTWDSRGTEAFF. Here the CDR3 DNA reads TGTGCCAGCACTTGGGACAGCCGAGGGACTGAAGCTTTCTTT.